Listed here are 20 T cell receptor beta chains from one sample, sequenced in a study of cytomegalovirus exposure and HLA in healthy donors (dated by TCRdb to 2016 to 2017). Library method: the immunoSEQ multiplex PCR assay. For the multiplex PCR, a mixture combining 60 forward primers for TCR Vbeta segments and 13 reverse primers for TCR Jbeta segments was used. TCRdb carries this immuneACCESS record with in-frame sequences only. Its versions omit some clonotypes, under half of them owing to an unresolved V gene in the studies checked, with the rest unexplained. The sample table holds around 110,000 clones, of which under 90% were seen once. The ten largest clones represent roughly 3.9% of the sample. Material: PBMCs. All receptors derive from a woman aged 25 to 45 in good health and CMV-seronegative.

This chain joins TRBV19 and TRBJ2-7; perhaps TRBD2 as D (6 bases). Germline CDR1 is LNHDA and CDR2 is SQIVND (reference sequence). V dropped 7 bases and J dropped 5 bases, with 12 bases sitting between them. The CDR3 has 12 amino acids. The CDR3 loop is CASKGWGDEQYF. As DNA, the CDR3 is TGTGCCAGTAAGGGCTGGGGGGACGAGCAGTACTTC.

This clone was recorded once. J is TRBJ2-1 and V is TRBV19, with 7 bases lining up with TRBD1. This CDR3 is built from 16 residues. Looked up from germline, CDR1 is LNHDA and CDR2 is SQIVND (reference sequence). The V and J ends lost 6 bases and 1 base, in that order; junction bases with no gene match: 9. The DNA of the CDR3 is TGTGCCAGTAGCACAAACAGGGGTTCGTCCTACAATGAGCAGTTCTTC. This translates into CASSTNRGSSYNEQFF.

The chain joins TRBV30 to TRBJ1-1, with a possible D match to TRBD1 (6 bases). Germline lookup yields CDR1 GTSNPN and CDR2 SVGIG (reference sequence). V was pared by 4 bases and J by 3 bases, with 18 bases between. The CDR3 contains 15 residues. As DNA, the CDR3 is TGTGCCTGGACCGGGACATCTACCGTTTACACTGAAGCTTTCTTT. Protein product: CAWTGTSTVYTEAFF.

The chain joins TRBV5-6 to TRBJ2-2, with a tentative D call TRBD2 (5 bases). Germline loops: CDR1 SGHDT, CDR2 YYEEEE. This CDR3 region has 14 residues. Trimming cost V 0 bases and J 7 bases, with 10 bases left between them. This CDR3 is CASSLGLRGGELFF. CDR3 bases: TGTGCCAGCAGCTTGGGACTACGTGGCGGGGAGCTGTTTTTT.

This chain joins TRBV15 and TRBJ2-5, with a tentative D call TRBD2 (7 bases). The CDR3 is 12 amino acids. Germline CDR1 reads LNHNV; CDR2 reads YYDKDF (reference sequence). Trimming took 8 bases from V and 6 from J, leaving 13 bases between them. The CDR3: CATGGAGKTQYF. The DNA for the CDR3 is TGTGCCACCGGGGGGGCGGGGAAGACCCAGTACTTC.

This chain joins TRBV4-1 and TRBJ2-4, with 8 bases fitting TRBD1. Germline-derived CDR1 and CDR2 are MGHRA and YSYEKL. This CDR3 has 21 amino acids. Losses at the gene ends were 2 bases for V and 2 bases for J; bases not matched to a gene: 20. The CDR3 coding sequence is TGCGCCAGCAGCCAAACCGGGGACAGGCCCTCTTTGGGGGATCCCAAAAACATTCAGTACTTC. It encodes CASSQTGDRPSLGDPKNIQYF.

V usage is TRBV5-1 and J usage is TRBJ2-1; 8 positions match TRBD2. Trimming removed 5 bases from V and 0 bases from J; junction bases left unmatched: 7. The CDR3 is 16 amino acids. Germline CDR1 SGHRS, CDR2 YFSETQ. The CDR3 region is CASRLLADTSYNEQFF. CDR3 nucleotides: TGCGCCAGCAGGTTACTAGCGGATACCTCCTACAATGAGCAGTTCTTC.

The J gene is TRBJ1-5, the V gene TRBV28, with D unresolved. Germline assignment: CDR1 MDHEN and CDR2 SYDVKM. The CDR3 runs 16 residues. Between the trimmed V and J ends, which lost 6 bases and 2 bases, there was a span of 17 bases. In DNA, the CDR3 is TGTGCCAGCAGCCCCCGAGAGGGCGTCGGCAATCAGCCCCAGCATTTT. It encodes CASSPREGVGNQPQHF.

In this sample, this clone turned up a few times. The rearrangement uses TRBV18 and TRBJ1-3; 8 bases are shared with TRBD1. The CDR3 has 18 residues. The ends lost 2 bases at V and 0 bases at J; junction bases unmatched: 9. Germline V gene sequence: CDR1 KGHSH, CDR2 LQKENI. CDR3 in DNA: TGTGCCAGCTCACCAATAAGGACAGGGCCTAACTCTGGAAACACCATATATTTT. Its protein product is CASSPIRTGPNSGNTIYF. The full variable domain, its missing parts supplied by reference TRBV18 and TRBJ1-3, is NAGVMQNPRHLVRRRGQEARLRCSPMKGHSHVYWYRQLPEEGLKFMVYLQKENIIDESGMPKERFSAEFPKEGPSILRIQQVVRGDSAAYFCASSPIRTGPNSGNTIYFGEGSWLTVV.

V gene TRBV19 combines with J gene TRBJ2-1, with unresolved D. The CDR3 length is 14 residues. Germline values: CDR1 LNHDA, CDR2 SQIVND (reference sequence). V lost 5 bases, J lost 4 bases, and 12 bases lay in between. Here the CDR3 reads CASSPSGAYNEQFF. The CDR3 coding sequence is TGTGCCAGTAGTCCGAGTGGTGCATACAATGAGCAGTTCTTC.

The rearrangement uses TRBV19 and TRBJ2-2; 7 positions match TRBD2. Trimming cost V 5 bases and J 2 bases; bases outside gene matches: 8. Germline CDR1 LNHDA, CDR2 SQIVND (reference sequence). There are 16 residues in the CDR3. The CDR3 DNA reads TGTGCCAGTAGTCGACGGGGAGGGCAAAACACCGGGGAGCTGTTTTTT. This translates into CASSRRGGQNTGELFF.

The chain's CDR3 is CASSEKGGAGYNEQFF. The CDR3 DNA follows: TGTGCCAGCAGTGAAAAGGGGGGGGCTGGTTACAATGAGCAGTTCTTC. The J gene is TRBJ2-1, the V gene TRBV6-1, with D tentatively TRBD2 (7 bases). The CDR3 has 16 amino acids. The germline V gene encodes CDR1 MNHNS and CDR2 SASEGT. V lost 2 bases, J lost 4 bases, and 15 bases lay in between.

As to this clone: The sample holds other DNA sequences that translate to the same CDR3. The chain uses TRBV5-4 and TRBJ2-1; 10 positions match TRBD2. The germline CDR1 and CDR2 sequences are SGHNT and YYREEE (reference sequence). Losses at the gene ends were 4 bases for V and 5 bases for J; bases not matched to a gene: 6. The CDR3 consists of 15 residues. The CDR3 coding sequence is TGTGCCAGCAGCCTTGGGCTAGCGGGGGACAATGAGCAGTTCTTC. This codes for CASSLGLAGDNEQFF.

The V and J genes are TRBV6-5 and TRBJ1-2; D is perhaps TRBD1 (5 bases). Per germline, CDR1 MNHEY and CDR2 SVGAGI. V dropped 0 bases and J dropped 3 bases, with 8 bases sitting between them. This CDR3 has 14 residues. CDR3 loop: CASSYSGQYYGYTF. Here the CDR3 DNA reads TGTGCCAGCAGTTACTCGGGGCAGTACTATGGCTACACCTTC.

The V gene is TRBV28, the J gene TRBJ1-5; D uncertain. Trimming removed 2 bases from V and 7 bases from J, with 15 bases in between. The CDR3 runs 15 residues. From germline, CDR1 is MDHEN and CDR2 SYDVKM. CDR3 sequence reads: CASSLVGRGNQPQHF. The CDR3 region has the DNA TGTGCCAGCAGTTTAGTGGGTCGGGGAAACCAGCCCCAGCATTTT.

This clone has just a few counts. The chain joins TRBV5-1 to TRBJ2-7; TRBD2 agrees at 7 bases. Looked up from germline, CDR1 is SGHRS and CDR2 is YFSETQ. The CDR3 is 15 residues long. V gave up 0 bases and J gave up 6 bases; unmatched junction bases: 9. CDR3 in DNA: TGCGCCAGCAGCTTGGCAAGCGGGACTGGGGTCGAGCAGTACTTC. Translated: CASSLASGTGVEQYF.

The CDR3 DNA follows: TGTGCCAGCAGTGCGGACAGGGTAGAGACCCAGTACTTC. Translated, it gives CASSADRVETQYF. The genes are TRBV2 and TRBJ2-5; 8 bases agree with TRBD1. V lost 4 bases and J lost 4; bases outside the gene matches: 2. This CDR3 has 13 residues. CDR1 SNHLY and CDR2 FYNNEI come from the germline V gene.

V is TRBV10-3 and J is TRBJ2-1, with a tentative D call TRBD2 (5 bases). The CDR3 runs to 16 residues. V was trimmed by 7 bases and J by 3 bases, leaving 19 bases between them. CDR1 ENHRY and CDR2 SYGVKD come from the germline V gene. The CDR3 bases are TGTGCCATCAAAGGCGAAGCGGAACGGAACTACAATGAGCAGTTCTTC. This encodes CAIKGEAERNYNEQFF.

The chain links TRBV28 to TRBJ1-5; no firm D call. V shed 3 bases and J shed 4 bases, with 16 bases lying between them. Germline V lookup: CDR1 MDHEN, CDR2 SYDVKM. The CDR3 loop spans 16 amino acids. The CDR3 protein is CASSLGGGVRNQPQHF. CDR3 in DNA: TGTGCCAGCAGTTTGGGAGGAGGAGTTCGGAATCAGCCCCAGCATTTT.

This chain uses TRBV7-7 with TRBJ2-3; maybe TRBD2 (6 bases). Trimming took 5 bases from V and 6 from J, leaving 18 bases between them. CDR1 and CDR2 (germline): SSHAT, FNYEAQ (reference sequence). There are 15 residues in the CDR3. CDR3 loop: CASSRTSSVKDTQYF. The CDR3 region has the DNA TGTGCCAGCAGCAGAACTAGCTCCGTTAAGGATACGCAGTATTTT.